This T cell receptor beta chain stems from a study of T cell repertoires in aging, cancer and after chemotherapy. Study-wide background: Paired samples before and after chemotherapy came from chronic lymphocytic leukemia patients on fludarabine- or bendamustine-based regimens.

Rearranged V-D-J TRB sequences were amplified with a mixed TRB-A/B primer pool. TCRdb used MiXCR to reprocess the multiplex PCR reads, holding one entry per CDR3 protein. The sample lists 2,200 or so distinct CDR3 sequences, around 35% occurring once. V trimming: 5 bases; J trimming: 6 bases; junction bases outside the gene matches: 10. Germline CDR1 and CDR2: MNHEY and SMNVEV (reference sequence). CDR3 size: 16 residues. Amplification of TCR beta used genomic DNA extracted from peripheral blood. Whole-study findings and limits: Healthy donors lost TCR diversity with age mainly through richness, cancer patients through richness and evenness.

Concerning this clonotype: Its antigen is still unknown.

Sequenced: blood. This sequence was found in a human donor with a blood cancer. This rearrangement joins TRBV27 to TRBJ1-5; the match to TRBD1 covers 10 bases. This CDR3 is CASSPLDRGRRQPQHF. CDR3 sequence (DNA): TGTGCCAGCAGTCCACTCGACAGGGGGCGACGTCAGCCCCAGCATTTT.